The source of this T cell receptor beta chain is a study of OX40 agonist ivuxolimab in advanced cancers. Study information: Those treated in dose escalation had hepatocellular carcinoma, melanoma, renal cell cancer or head and neck cancer.

Study-level findings and limits: Among the lowest peripheral clonal expansion occurred in 0.1-3.0 mg/kg partial responders.

TCRdb's copy holds only in-frame clones and misses some; the assay was immunoSEQ multiplex PCR. The data contain around 45,000 clones, roughly 93% of them singletons. As concerns this clone: Its antigen is unidentified.

The material sequenced was CD4+ or CD8+ T cells sorted from blood, taken in a trial of the OX40 agonist ivuxolimab. The TCR originated in an adult with an advanced solid tumor such as melanoma, head and neck, liver or kidney cancer.

The CDR3: CATSTGRVTEAFF. DNA of the CDR3: TGTGCCACCAGCACGGGCAGGGTCACTGAAGCTTTCTTT. The chain carries TRBV15 and TRBJ1-1; the D gene is possibly TRBD1 (5 bases). Germline loops: CDR1 LNHNV, CDR2 YYDKDF (reference sequence). V lost 4 bases and J 4 bases, leaving 10 bases between the germline ends. The CDR3 covers 13 residues.